This is a list of T cell receptor beta chains from one sample in a study of OX40 agonist ivuxolimab in advanced cancers. Produced via immunoSEQ multiplex PCR; TCRdb's table is partial and in-frame only. The table includes over 60,000 clones, approximately 78% detected once. The starting material was CD4+ or CD8+ T cells sorted from blood, obtained in a trial of the OX40 agonist ivuxolimab. Receptor source: an adult with an advanced solid tumor such as melanoma, head and neck, liver or kidney cancer. Both conserved end residues are part of each CDR3.

v_call	cdr3_aa
TRBV19	CASSTIPDMNTEAFF
TRBV6-1	CASSETVYGYTF
TRBV11-3	CASSRTSGANVLTF
TRBV2	CASRAGTSNQPQHF
TRBV9	CASSVGGTDTDTQYF
TRBV11-2	CASSLDGTSGEQYF
TRBV9	CASSARTDYGYTF
TRBV11-3	CASSLGLAGRRDTQYF
TRBV4-3	CASSQVPGAHTEAFF
TRBV28	CASSLSASGRWDYNEQFF
TRBV28	CASSLLNNQPQHF
TRBV30	CAWSEGTGGGNTIYF
TRBV7-2	CASSLGPGGNYGYTF